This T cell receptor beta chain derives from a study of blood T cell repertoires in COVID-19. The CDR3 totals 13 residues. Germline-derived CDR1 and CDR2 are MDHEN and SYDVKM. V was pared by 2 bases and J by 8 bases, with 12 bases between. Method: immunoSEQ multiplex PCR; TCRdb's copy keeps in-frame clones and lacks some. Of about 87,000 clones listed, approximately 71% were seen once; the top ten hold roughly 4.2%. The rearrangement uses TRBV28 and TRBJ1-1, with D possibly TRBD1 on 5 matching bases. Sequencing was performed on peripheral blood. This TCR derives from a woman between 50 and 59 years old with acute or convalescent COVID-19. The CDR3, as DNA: TGTGCCAGCAGTTTAACGACGGGACTAGAAGCTTTCTTT. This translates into CASSLTTGLEAFF.